This TCR beta chain was identified in a study of spatial heterogeneity in lung cancer (dated by TCRdb to about 2019). Concerning the study at large: The donors were some 72 patients from the lung TRACERx cohort who had early-stage, untreated non-small cell lung cancer. Follow-up PBMC samples were sequenced whenever available, and the median time to follow-up was roughly two years after resection. More beta-chain than alpha-chain transcripts were consistently detected, likely reflecting higher beta-chain transcript abundance. In the raw uncorrected reads, each unique combination of TCR and UMI appeared more than ten times on average. TCR alpha and beta repertoires were quantitatively compared across multiple tumor regions, matched nontumor lung and blood in non-small cell lung cancer. TCR repertoire features were related to nonsynonymous mutation counts determined by whole-exome sequencing of tumor tissue. Both alpha and beta chains were TCR-sequenced in samples taken at surgery, namely 220 tumor regions, fewer than 85 matched nontumor lung samples and approximately 58 PBMC samples.

This clonotype has a count of ten or more. This receptor's antigen is unknown. The sample holds no much larger clone one base away, and base qualities are not on file. The time point label of this sample denotes: blood at routine non-recurrence follow-up after resection. For TCR sequencing, whole RNA was extracted from tumor and nontumor lung tissue, or from cryopreserved PBMC samples, and no cell sorting was done. Only patients for whom sufficient RNA was available from at least two tumor regions were selected for TCR sequencing. Summary of the overall study and its limitations: Confirming at a functional level the hypothesis that regional TCRs recognize regional mutations was considered to require additional single-cell paired TCR alpha and beta sequencing. Only 13 to 15 patients were included in the comparisons of baseline and follow-up blood repertoires. Ubiquitous expanded tumor TCRs showed up in blood more often at tumor resection than at routine follow-up.

The protocol used for the library was 5' RACE. The data were produced on a NextSeq 500. The TCR library protocol attached a unique molecular identifier to each TCR cDNA molecule to allow correction of PCR and sequencing errors. The published analysis was carried out like this. TCR identification, UMI-based error correction and CDR3 extraction were performed with Decombinator tools. TCRs above a frequency of 2 per 1,000, corresponding to the top 1% of the tumor frequency distribution, were defined as expanded. Renyi diversity was calculated using the R vegan package after each repertoire was subsampled 100 times to 5,000 TCRs. CDR3 similarity networks were built from amino acid triplet string-kernel similarity, with CDR3s being connected when pairwise similarity was above 0.82. TCRdb applied fastp at Q25 and MiXCR to the public reads, then kept only in-frame beta chains. Each entry merges the rows of one CDR3 protein and shows their most common DNA and genes. None of the V and J calls come from the authors' own analysis; TCRdb made them. This sample gives fewer than 25,000 distinct CDR3 sequences in total; almost 10% of them show up just once. The ten most abundant clones make up less than 25% of the sample.

The CDR3, from cysteine to phenylalanine, totals 17 residues. The kept DNA is CDR3 alone, 51 bases in frame from the first base. CDR1 and CDR2 are read off the germline V gene as SGHTA and FQGNSA. V is pruned by 5 bases and J by 3 bases, leaving 15 bases of the junction without a gene match. This receptor was obtained from a male donor with early-stage non-small cell lung cancer. Recombination connected TRBV7-2 to TRBJ2-7; TRBD2 agrees with 8 junctional bases. The specimen was PBMCs, collected at follow-up. The DNA reads TGTGCCAGCAGCCCTCCAGGAGGAATAGCGGGGAACTACGAGCAGTACTTC. Protein translation: CASSPPGGIAGNYEQYF.